This T cell receptor (beta chain) emerged from a study of T cell responses to AZD1222 COVID-19 vaccine. Study-level points and caveats: AZD1222 recipients seropositive at baseline numbered only six or seven. Nearly half of spike-specific TCRs reportedly target variant regions that are unmutated in the B.1.351 and B.1.1.7 variants.

As concerns this clone: Antigen specificity is unknown.

Only in-frame clones appear in the TCRdb table, and some are missing; sequencing was by immunoSEQ multiplex PCR. The table has tens of thousands of clones, about 88% seen once. Timing groups of about 4 and about 12 weeks for second doses were pooled. This CDR3 is built from 14 residues. CDR1 is KGHSH, CDR2 LQKENI, per germline. The V end lost 7 bases, the J end lost 7 bases, and 16 bases lay between the germline ends. The source was peripheral blood, collected 28 days after the second AZD1222 dose. J is TRBJ1-4 and V is TRBV18; D is possibly TRBD1 (6 bases). The clonotype was recovered from an adult who received the AZD1222 COVID-19 vaccine. The CDR3 DNA reads as TGTGCCAGCTTCCCGGGGGGGCCGGGTGAAAAACTGTTTTTT. Its translation: CASFPGGPGEKLFF.